This T cell receptor (beta chain) came from a study of cytomegalovirus exposure and HLA in healthy donors. Findings of the study overall: Later on, an analysis tied under 20,000 TCR beta sequences to HLA alleles at 0.05 false discovery rate. In a later analysis, across HLA loci, associated TCR counts were highest for DRB1, lowest for HLA-C.

V dropped 6 bases and J dropped 2; count of bases not matched to a gene: 4. Germline loops: CDR1 SQVTM, CDR2 ANQGSEA. The CDR3 spans 13 residues. 60 Vbeta and 13 Jbeta primers were used in PCR. Profiled with immunoSEQ multiplex PCR; TCRdb holds only in-frame clones, not every one. Here the sample spans under 110,000 clones, over 75% being singletons. Comments on this clone: Its antigen is still unknown.

This sequence originates from a man in his fifties or sixties in good health and CMV-seronegative. The material sequenced was PBMCs. V is TRBV29-1 and J is TRBJ1-3; 7 bases align to TRBD1. CDR3: CSVGQSTGNTIYF. The CDR3 DNA reads as TGCAGCGTGGGACAGTCTACTGGAAACACCATATATTTT.